Listed here are 7 T cell receptor beta chains from one sample, sequenced in a study of CD8 T cells in Susac syndrome. With random hexamers, reverse transcription was performed on about 0.5 to 1 ug of RNA. TCRdb passed the immunoSEQ multiplex PCR reads through MiXCR, listing each CDR3 protein once. In the table there are under 200,000 distinct CDR3 sequences, under 95% of which are singletons. The sample taken for sequencing was CD4+ T cells from PBMCs. The receptors derive from a human donor with Susac syndrome.

The V gene is TRBV12-3 or TRBV12-4, the J gene TRBJ1-2; TRBD1 agrees at 7 bases. With 5 bases clipped from V and 5 bases from J, the junction kept 5 bases outside the gene matches. There are 13 residues in the CDR3. CDR3 bases: TGTGCCAGCAGTCCGGGACAGCCGTATGGCTACACCTTC. It translates to CASSPGQPYGYTF.

The chain carries TRBV7-2 and TRBJ1-5; D gene unclear. Germline V CDR1 and CDR2: SGHTA, FQGNSA. The ends were cut back, 2 bases at V and 8 bases at J, with 10 bases in the middle. This CDR3 is 13 amino acids long. Here the CDR3 reads CASSLSGVEPQHF. The CDR3 region has the DNA TGTGCCAGCAGCTTATCAGGCGTGGAGCCCCAGCATTTT.

This sequence joins TRBV29-1 and TRBJ2-3; weak D call: TRBD1 (8 bases). The CDR3 sequence is 13 residues long. Trimming cost V 7 bases and J 4 bases, with 15 bases left between them. The V gene's germline CDR1 is SQVTM and CDR2 ANQGSEA. The CDR3 is CSAQTGGADTQYF. The DNA of the CDR3 is TGCAGCGCCCAAACAGGGGGGGCAGATACGCAGTATTTT.

The chain links TRBV14 to TRBJ1-1, with unresolved D. The CDR3 covers 14 residues. Germline CDR1 is SGHDN and CDR2 is FVKESK. V was cut by 0 bases and J by 3 bases, with 8 bases left in between. The CDR3 coding sequence is TGTGCCAGCAGCCAAGATTTCGGCGACACTGAAGCTTTCTTT. This encodes CASSQDFGDTEAFF.

The chain recombines TRBV12-3 or TRBV12-4 with TRBJ2-5, with no clear D. The V end lost 4 bases, the J end lost 0 bases, and 12 bases lay between the germline ends. The CDR3 sequence is 15 residues long. The CDR3 sequence: CASSSPDWYQETQYF. CDR3 coding DNA: TGTGCCAGCAGTTCTCCCGATTGGTACCAAGAGACCCAGTACTTC.

CDR3 nucleotide sequence: TGTGCCACCGCGGGGGCGTGGGGCACTGAAGCTTTCTTT. This gives the protein CATAGAWGTEAFF. This rearrangement joins TRBV15 to TRBJ1-1, with a possible D match to TRBD1 (6 bases). Trimming cost V 8 bases and J 4 bases, with 14 bases left between them. The germline V gene encodes CDR1 LNHNV and CDR2 YYDKDF (reference sequence). The CDR3 is 13 residues long. Full variable domain (rest looked up from reference TRBV15 and TRBJ1-1): DAMVIQNPRYQVTQFGKPVTLSCSQTLNHNVMYWYQQKSSQAPKLLFHYYDKDFNNEADTPDNFQSRRPNTSFCFLDIRSPGLGDTAMYLCATAGAWGTEAFFGQGTRLTVV.

The chain is built from TRBV29-1 and TRBJ1-3; D unresolved. From germline, CDR1 is SQVTM and CDR2 ANQGSEA. V shed 3 bases and J shed 2 bases, with 11 bases lying between them. The CDR3 is 14 residues long. The CDR3 reads CSVERRGTGNTIYF. DNA of the CDR3: TGCAGCGTTGAGAGGAGAGGGACTGGAAACACCATATATTTT.